The present T cell receptor beta chain was sequenced within a study of a mutant IDH1 vaccine in newly diagnosed glioma. Looking at the study overall: The start of vaccination came 4-6 weeks after radiotherapy alone, or with temozolomide cycles.

Measured with immunoSEQ multiplex PCR; TCRdb has only the in-frame clones, and not every one. The sample contains tens of thousands of clones, roughly 81% of which appear only once. Time point in this sample: week 23, last vaccination. The investigators gave 300 ug of mutant IDH1 20-mer peptide in each vaccine dose, together with topical imiquimod. On this clone itself: As yet, its antigen is unknown.

Germline CDR1 MRHNA, CDR2 SNTAGT. The CDR3 is made up of 14 amino acids. Trimming cost V 5 bases and J 9 bases; bases outside gene matches: 8. This TCR derives from a woman between 40 and 50 years old with glioma. Some clones in this sample may be carry-over from other donors' samples. The source material was PBMCs, sampled from a glioma patient whose treatment included an IDH1 peptide vaccine. This chain uses TRBV6-4 with TRBJ2-2; 8 nucleotides match TRBD2. The CDR3 DNA sequence: TGTGCCAGCAGTCCTATAGCGGGGCGGAGGGAGCTGTTTTTT. Protein product: CASSPIAGRRELFF.